This TCR beta chain was found in a study of siplizumab effects on memory and regulatory T cells. As for this clone: The antigen is not known.

The study's findings and limits: Significant reduction of alloreactive sequences traceable to unstimulated CD4+ memory cells was observed with siplizumab.

Measured with immunoSEQ multiplex PCR; TCRdb has only the in-frame clones, and not every one. The sample has about 100,000 clones; 93% are singletons. This CDR3 spans 14 amino acids. The V end was cut by 3 bases, the J end by 8 bases, with 13 bases between. CDR1 is SGHTA and CDR2 is FQGNSA in the germline V gene. The receptor was isolated from a human donor in good health. V and J are TRBV7-2 and TRBJ1-4, with D perhaps TRBD1 (5 bases). The sample consisted of Tregs sorted from blood. The CDR3 reads CASSLIQESEKLFF. The CDR3 DNA sequence: TGTGCCAGCAGCTTGATACAGGAATCCGAAAAACTGTTTTTT.